This entry describes one T cell receptor beta chain. This clonotype was seen repeatedly, ten times or more. This receptor's antigen is unknown. The input lacks base qualities; no much larger clone sits a single base away. To synthesize cDNA, template-switch 5'RACE was performed with a primer carrying a 10-nucleotide random unique molecular identifier so that each TCR transcript was tagged. Over 160 million TCR-beta sequences, covering 15-18 subjects, were produced in each sequencing run. The RNeasy kit was used to extract total RNA. The KAPA Real-time Library Amplification kit was used to amplify TCR-beta VDJ regions with primers targeting the TCR constant region and the 5'RACE anchor. Sample indexes and Illumina adaptors were added in a first PCR, after which library yield was increased in a second PCR. After purification with Ampure beads, the TCR product of roughly 650 bp was size-selected on a 2% E-gel SizeSelection system. Before pooling, libraries had their quality checked on a Bioanalyzer, their concentration measured with Qubit, and their quantity determined with the Kapa Library Quantification kit. An Illumina HiSeq 2500 was used to sequence the libraries paired-end at 2 x 150 bp. To increase sequence diversity, about 25-31% phiX was spiked into each library pool. In the paper's pipeline: The UMI-based MiGEC pipeline processed quality-filtered reads and removed over 75% of raw TCR sequences during error correction. VDJ genes were aligned to IMGT germline references, and each clonotype was defined by a unique CDR3 amino acid sequence together with V-J genes. Clonal expansion, Shannon diversity, and CDR3 relatedness (CalcPairwiseDistances, ClusterSamples) were evaluated with VDJtools, and phylogenetic trees were built with CLCbio workbench. A clone was classed as expanded if it had 8 or more unique UMIs, a cutoff based on coefficient-of-variation modelling across technical triplicates. TCRdb passed the public sequencing reads through fastp at Q25 and MiXCR, retaining productive beta sequences. Each CDR3 protein gets just one entry, which takes the most common genes and DNA from the rows behind it. TCRdb, not the original authors, processed these V and J calls. This sample has 25,000 to 35,000 distinct CDR3 sequences in its table, and around 16% of those were observed once. The ten largest clones add up to 25% to 30% of the sample.

The healthy controls were volunteers from a blood bank in Maryland, USA. Unsorted PBMC libraries were generated from 2 million PBMCs stored in RNAlater at -80 °C until RNA extraction. PBMCs were separated from peripheral blood using Ficoll-Hypaque density gradient centrifugation and then cryopreserved in liquid nitrogen. This sample is drawn from a study of neurological immune-mediated disorders (dated by TCRdb to about 2019). General notes on the study: Peripheral blood TCR-beta repertoires from HTLV-I-associated myelopathy (HAM/TSP) patients, multiple sclerosis patients and healthy controls were compared by UMI-based sequencing. Longitudinal samples, technical triplicates and paired sorted CD4+ and CD8+ T-cell subsets, alongside PBMC samples, were included among the approximately 100 TCR-beta libraries. The cohort comprised 68 subjects: 14 HAM/TSP patients, 34 multiple sclerosis patients and about 20 healthy controls.

V is cut by 4 bases and J by 3 bases, and the space between the germline ends is 15 bases. From the cysteine up to the phenylalanine, the CDR3 has a length of 15 residues. Only the CDR3 DNA is retained, 45 bases long and in frame from the first base. CDR1 and CDR2 are drawn from the germline V gene (reference sequence): LGHDT, YNNKEL. Study-wide conclusions, independent of this receptor: TCR clonal expansion was greatest in HAM/TSP patients and smallest in MS patients, who ranked below even healthy controls. No identical CDR3 amino acid sequences were found to be shared among expanded clones across subjects, suggesting that TCR-beta repertoires were private in all groups.

Rearrangement joined TRBV3-1 to TRBJ1-1; no D gene call is confident. The origin of this receptor is a man between 65 and 85 years old in good health. Sequencing input: PBMCs. At the DNA level, the sequence is TGTGCCAGCAGCCTAGGTTCATTCTCGGACACTGAAGCTTTCTTT. It specifies CASSLGSFSDTEAFF.